The 24 T cell receptor beta chains below come from one sample, sequenced in a study of shared clonotypes between healthy human individuals. Data came from immunoSEQ multiplex PCR; TCRdb stores just in-frame clones and leaves some out. The top ten hold 0.13% of the sample, which has millions of clones, 95% seen once. The specimen sequenced was naive CD4+ T cells sorted from blood. As to subset: CD45RA+ positively selected. The origin of the receptors is a man between 18 and 29 years old in good health.

The V and J genes are TRBV5-1 and TRBJ2-3, with 9 bases aligning to TRBD1. This CDR3 region has 16 residues. The ends lost 5 bases at V and 5 bases at J; junction bases unmatched: 12. The germline gives CDR1 SGHRS, CDR2 YFSETQ. The CDR3 here is CASSLTGGAGQDTQYF. CDR3 in DNA: TGCGCCAGCAGTTTAACAGGGGGCGCCGGTCAAGATACGCAGTATTTT. Full variable domain (outside the CDR3, taken from reference TRBV5-1 and TRBJ2-3): KAGVTQTPRYLIKTRGQQVTLSCSPISGHRSVSWYQQTPGQGLQFLFEYFSETQRNKGNFPGRFSGRQFSNSRSEMNVSTLELGDSALYLCASSLTGGAGQDTQYFGPGTRLTVL.

The gene calls are TRBV11-3 and TRBJ2-5, with a possible D match to TRBD1 (6 bases). The germline V and J ends were trimmed by 4 bases and 5 bases, with 14 bases remaining between them. Germline-derived CDR1 and CDR2 are SGHNT and YENEEA. This CDR3 spans 14 amino acids. The CDR3 protein is CASSSRTVLETQYF. CDR3 nucleotide sequence: TGTGCCAGCAGCTCAAGGACAGTTTTGGAGACCCAGTACTTC.

Worth noting for this clone: Other DNA sequences in the same sample also yield this CDR3. The rearrangement links TRBV4-1 to TRBJ2-7, with D hard to call. Germline values: CDR1 MGHRA, CDR2 YSYEKL. V lost 0 bases to trimming and J lost 3 bases, with 6 bases between them. CDR3 length equals 13 residues. CDR3 amino acids: CASSQEGSYEQYF. The CDR3 bases are TGCGCCAGCAGCCAAGAAGGTAGCTACGAGCAGTACTTC.

This rearrangement joins TRBV9 to TRBJ2-3, with 7 nucleotides matching TRBD2. Looked up from germline, CDR1 is SGDLS and CDR2 is YYNGEE. The V segment lost 6 bases and the J segment 1 base; nucleotides outside the gene matches: 5. The CDR3 is 14 residues long. CDR3 sequence reads: CASNREVGTDTQYF. DNA for the CDR3: TGTGCCAGCAATCGGGAGGTTGGCACAGATACGCAGTATTTT.

The rearrangement uses TRBV28 and TRBJ1-1, with a possible D match to TRBD1 (6 bases). The CDR3 has 15 residues. CDR1 and CDR2 from the germline V gene are MDHEN and SYDVKM. Trimming removed 5 bases from V and 3 bases from J, with 16 bases in between. CDR3 sequence reads: CASSPPGAPYTEAFF. In nucleotides, the CDR3 is TGTGCCAGCAGTCCCCCGGGGGCCCCCTACACTGAAGCTTTCTTT.

V and J are TRBV10-3 and TRBJ2-5, with 10 bases identical to TRBD2. V trimming: 0 bases; J trimming: 3 bases; junction bases outside the gene matches: 4. Germline V gives CDR1 ENHRY, CDR2 SYGVKD. CDR3 size: 16 residues. For the CDR3, the DNA is TGTGCCATCAGTGAGTCTCAAGCGGGAGGGGAAGAGACCCAGTACTTC. It codes for CAISESQAGGEETQYF.

The chain combines TRBV28 with TRBJ2-5; 13 bases map to TRBD2. Germline V CDR1 and CDR2: MDHEN, SYDVKM. V dropped 5 bases and J dropped 2; count of bases not matched to a gene: 11. The CDR3 spans 18 residues. DNA for the CDR3: TGTGCCAGCAGTCGCCCGGGGACTAGCGGGGCCTTACAAGAGACCCAGTACTTC. This gives the protein CASSRPGTSGALQETQYF.

A note on this clone: The sample holds other DNA sequences that translate to the same CDR3. The rearrangement uses TRBV19 and TRBJ2-2, with 7 bases that match TRBD1. The trim removed 2 bases at V and 0 bases at J, leaving 0 bases unmatched. The CDR3 totals 15 residues. The germline V gene encodes CDR1 LNHDA and CDR2 SQIVND (reference sequence). The CDR3 nucleotides read TGTGCCAGTAGTATACAGGGGGCGAACACCGGGGAGCTGTTTTTT. Its protein product is CASSIQGANTGELFF.

The chain combines TRBV5-1 with TRBJ2-4, with D maybe TRBD2 (6 bases). Trimming stripped 0 bases from V and 2 bases from J, with 18 bases between. The germline V gene has CDR1 SGHRS and CDR2 YFSETQ. The CDR3 is made up of 18 amino acids. CDR3 loop: CASSLGPGDGKTKNIQYF. The CDR3 coding sequence is TGCGCCAGCAGCTTGGGCCCGGGGGACGGAAAAACCAAAAACATTCAGTACTTC.

The chain is built from TRBV30 and TRBJ2-5, with 7 bases that match TRBD2. CDR3 length equals 12 residues. Germline V gives CDR1 GTSNPN, CDR2 SVGIG (reference sequence). J lost 5 bases, V lost 5 bases, and 5 bases had no gene match. For the CDR3, the DNA is TGTGCCTGGCGTCGGGAGGTGGAGACCCAGTACTTC. Translation: CAWRREVETQYF.

This clone showed up just once. This sample includes further DNA sequences coding for the same CDR3. V is TRBV27 and J is TRBJ2-5; TRBD1 is a possible D gene (6 bases). The V gene lost 2 bases and the J gene lost 5 bases, with 9 bases spanning the gap. CDR3 length equals 13 residues. Germline V CDR1 and CDR2: MNHEY, SMNVEV (reference sequence). The CDR3 region has the DNA TGTGCCAGCAGTTTAAGAAGGGGGGAGACCCAGTACTTC. Residues: CASSLRRGETQYF.

The chain combines TRBV18 with TRBJ2-5, with D possibly matching TRBD1 (5 bases). With 4 bases removed from V and 0 bases from J, the gap between germline ends came to 9 bases. This CDR3 contains 14 residues. CDR1 is KGHSH, CDR2 LQKENI, per germline. CDR3 loop: CASSRGAYQETQYF. DNA for the CDR3: TGTGCCAGCTCACGTGGGGCGTACCAAGAGACCCAGTACTTC.

V gene TRBV7-2 combines with J gene TRBJ2-6, with TRBD2 identical over 7 bases. This CDR3 is 18 amino acids long. J was trimmed by 0 bases and V by 10 bases; bases with no gene match: 15. The germline CDR1 and CDR2 sequences are SGHTA and FQGNSA. The CDR3 DNA reads TGTGCCACCACAAGGGAGGGGAAGGGGCTCTCTGGGGCCAACGTCCTGACTTTC. Its protein is CATTREGKGLSGANVLTF.

This chain uses TRBV29-1 with TRBJ1-1, with 11 bases aligning to TRBD1. CDR1 and CDR2 (germline): SQVTM, ANQGSEA. Germline trimming cut 3 bases from V and 5 bases from J; bases unmatched to any gene: 8. The CDR3 is 15 amino acids. CDR3 nucleotides: TGCAGCGTTGAGGGGACAGGGGGGAGAGAGACTGAAGCTTTCTTT. Amino acids: CSVEGTGGRETEAFF.

The V gene is TRBV29-1, the J gene TRBJ1-2; the D gene is possibly TRBD1 (6 bases). Per germline, CDR1 SQVTM and CDR2 ANQGSEA. This CDR3 region has 14 residues. V lost 7 bases and J lost 2, with 17 bases in between. CDR3 DNA: TGCAGCGCCCTCAGAGGGGGGACGAACTATGGCTACACCTTC. As protein: CSALRGGTNYGYTF.

About this clone: Sequence at one end of the junction differs from germline and may be a read error. The chain employs TRBV10-3 and TRBJ2-2; the match to TRBD2 covers 10 bases. The CDR3 spans 18 residues. Germline CDR1 is ENHRY and CDR2 is SYGVKD. For the CDR3, the DNA is TGTGCCACCAGTGAGAGGGTAGCTAGCGGGAGCGCCACCGGGGAGCTGTTTTTT. Its translation is CATSERVASGSATGELFF.

The chain combines TRBV28 with TRBJ1-1; D unclear. V was clipped by 7 bases and J by 1 base, with 10 bases between them. The V gene's germline CDR1 is MDHEN and CDR2 SYDVKM. The CDR3 has 13 amino acids. CDR3 sequence: CASTQLGNTEAFF. The DNA for the CDR3 is TGTGCCAGCACTCAGTTGGGGAACACTGAAGCTTTCTTT. Using reference TRBV28 and TRBJ1-1 for the parts outside the CDR3, the full variable domain is DVKVTQSSRYLVKRTGEKVFLECVQDMDHENMFWYRQDPGLGLRLIYFSYDVKMKEKGDIPEGYSVSREKKERFSLILESASTNQTSMYLCASTQLGNTEAFFGQGTRLTVV.

The CDR3 loop reads CASSKGPTDTQYF. CDR3 coding DNA: TGCGCCAGCAGCAAAGGACCCACAGATACGCAGTATTTT. The chain couples TRBV5-1 to TRBJ2-3; D is unresolved. Germline V gene data show CDR1 as SGHRS and CDR2 as YFSETQ. V was clipped by 4 bases and J by 2 bases, with 8 bases between them. This CDR3 contains 13 residues.

The V gene is TRBV9, the J gene TRBJ2-3, with TRBD2 matching over 8 bases. The CDR3 sequence is 14 residues long. Germline V CDR1 and CDR2: SGDLS, YYNGEE. J lost 7 bases, V lost 0 bases, and 4 bases had no gene match. Here the CDR3 reads CASSVVASGYTQYF. The CDR3 nucleotides read TGTGCCAGCAGCGTAGTGGCTAGCGGGTATACGCAGTATTTT.

Concerning this clone: The same CDR3 arises from other DNA sequences in this sample as well. This rearrangement joins TRBV27 to TRBJ1-6; possible D gene TRBD1, 5 bases. This CDR3 has 14 residues. V lost 3 bases to trimming and J lost 5 bases, with 8 bases between them. The germline gives CDR1 MNHEY, CDR2 SMNVEV (reference sequence). The CDR3 protein is CASSFGQDNSPLHF. The CDR3 DNA reads as TGTGCCAGCAGTTTCGGACAAGATAATTCACCCCTCCACTTT.

On this clone: This same CDR3 is encoded by further DNA sequences in the sample. The V and J genes are TRBV30 and TRBJ2-5; D is ambiguous. Germline assignment: CDR1 GTSNPN and CDR2 SVGIG (reference sequence). The length of the CDR3 is 12 residues. The V and J ends lost 0 bases and 2 bases respectively, with 4 bases between them. CDR3 nucleotides: TGTGCCTGGAGTGTATCTCAAGAGACCCAGTACTTC. This encodes CAWSVSQETQYF. Together with reference TRBV30 and TRBJ2-5, the CDR3 gives the full variable domain: SQTIHQWPATLVQPVGSPLSLECTVEGTSNPNLYWYRQAAGRGLQLLFYSVGIGQISSEVPQNLSASRPQDRQFILSSKKLLLSDSGFYLCAWSVSQETQYFGPGTRLLVL.

This chain joins TRBV2 and TRBJ2-3; D tentatively reads TRBD1 or TRBD2 (6 bases each). The CDR3 runs 14 residues. Trimming took off 7 bases at V and 3 bases at J, with 14 bases between the two ends. Germline assignment: CDR1 SNHLY and CDR2 FYNNEI. In nucleotides, the CDR3 is TGTGCCAGCACTTCGGGGGCGCGGACAGATACGCAGTATTTT. As protein: CASTSGARTDTQYF.

V is TRBV5-8 and J is TRBJ1-5; D perhaps matches TRBD1 (5 bases). Trimming stripped 4 bases from V and 6 bases from J, with 14 bases between. The germline V gene encodes CDR1 SGHTS and CDR2 YDEGEE. The CDR3 is made up of 14 amino acids. CDR3 sequence (DNA): TGTGCCAGCAGCCGCCGGGGGGAGGGTCAGCCCCAGCATTTT. It encodes CASSRRGEGQPQHF.

J is TRBJ2-3 and V is TRBV20-1; a weak D match, TRBD1 (5 bases). Per germline, CDR1 DFQATT and CDR2 SNEGSKA (reference sequence). This CDR3 region has 11 residues. V was trimmed by 6 bases and J by 6 bases, leaving 10 bases between them. CDR3 protein: CSAQGSDTQYF. The CDR3 bases are TGCAGTGCCCAGGGATCCGATACGCAGTATTTT.